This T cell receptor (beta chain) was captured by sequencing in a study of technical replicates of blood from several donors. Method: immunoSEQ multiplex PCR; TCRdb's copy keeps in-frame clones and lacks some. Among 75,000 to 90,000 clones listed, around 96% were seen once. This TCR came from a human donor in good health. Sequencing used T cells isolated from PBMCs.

The CDR3 bases are TGTGCCAGCAGCTTAGCGGCGTCGGGAGGGCCGGCGGCAGAGACCCAGTACTTC. Amino acid sequence: CASSLAASGGPAAETQYF. The V and J genes are TRBV7-6 and TRBJ2-5; TRBD2 aligns across 8 bases. J lost 4 bases, V lost 0 bases, and 13 bases had no gene match. This CDR3 has 18 amino acids. Germline loops: CDR1 SGHVS, CDR2 FNYEAQ. The full variable domain, rest sourced from reference TRBV7-6 and TRBJ2-5, is GAGVSQSPRYKVTKRGQDVALRCDPISGHVSLYWYRQALGQGPEFLTYFNYEAQQDKSGLPNDRFSAERPEGSISTLTIQRTEQRDSAMYRCASSLAASGGPAAETQYFGPGTRLLVL.